This record covers a single T cell receptor beta chain. Its specificity is unknown. This entry belongs to a study of T cell responses to AZD1222 COVID-19 vaccine. Whole-study findings and limits: Females made up more of the donors, who were largely white British, and clonal diversity may have come out too low. Seropositive AZD1222 recipients at baseline numbered only five or six. The peak T cell response came first, and repertoires were sampled only after it.

Assay used: immunoSEQ multiplex PCR; TCRdb lists only in-frame clones, some missing. The data hold some 64,000 clones, with about four fifths observed a single time. Germline V gene sequence: CDR1 SNHLY, CDR2 FYNNEI. The CDR3 runs to 15 residues. The germline V and J ends were trimmed by 6 bases and 3 bases, with 14 bases remaining between them. Specimen: peripheral blood, collected on day 0 of AZD1222 vaccination. The TCR sequence derives from an adult in good health. The chain couples TRBV2 to TRBJ2-2, with D unresolved. The CDR3 DNA reads as TGTGCCAGCAGCCTGACAACGCCAGACACCGGGGAGCTGTTTTTT. Its translation: CASSLTTPDTGELFF.